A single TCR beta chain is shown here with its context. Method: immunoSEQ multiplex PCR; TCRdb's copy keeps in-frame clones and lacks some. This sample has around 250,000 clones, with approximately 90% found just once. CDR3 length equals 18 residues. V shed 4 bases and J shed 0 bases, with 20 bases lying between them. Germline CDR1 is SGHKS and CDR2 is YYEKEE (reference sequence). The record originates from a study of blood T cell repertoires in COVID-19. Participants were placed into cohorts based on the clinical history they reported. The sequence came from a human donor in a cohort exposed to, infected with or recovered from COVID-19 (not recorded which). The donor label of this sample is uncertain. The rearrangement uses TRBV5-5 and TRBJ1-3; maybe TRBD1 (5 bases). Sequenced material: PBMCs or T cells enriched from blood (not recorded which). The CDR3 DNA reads TGTGCCAGCAGCCTAAACTCGGGGGAAAACCTCTCTGGAAACACCATATATTTT. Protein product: CASSLNSGENLSGNTIYF.